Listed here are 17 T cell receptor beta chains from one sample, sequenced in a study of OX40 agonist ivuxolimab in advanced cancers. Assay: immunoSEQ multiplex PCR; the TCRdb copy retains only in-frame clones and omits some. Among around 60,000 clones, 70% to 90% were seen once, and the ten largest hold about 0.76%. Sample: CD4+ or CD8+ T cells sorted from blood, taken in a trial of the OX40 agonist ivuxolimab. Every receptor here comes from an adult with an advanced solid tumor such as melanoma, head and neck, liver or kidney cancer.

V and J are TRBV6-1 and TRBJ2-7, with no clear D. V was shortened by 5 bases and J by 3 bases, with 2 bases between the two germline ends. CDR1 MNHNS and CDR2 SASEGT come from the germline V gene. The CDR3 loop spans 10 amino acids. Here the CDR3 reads CASSNYEQYF. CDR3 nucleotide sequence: TGTGCCAGCAGTAACTACGAGCAGTACTTC.

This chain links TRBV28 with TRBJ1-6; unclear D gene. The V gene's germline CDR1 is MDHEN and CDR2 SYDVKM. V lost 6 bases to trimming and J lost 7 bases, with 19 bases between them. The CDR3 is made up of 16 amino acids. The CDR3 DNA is TGTGCCAGCAGGAGAGCACTCGGATCGTCAAATTCACCCCTCCACTTT. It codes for CASRRALGSSNSPLHF. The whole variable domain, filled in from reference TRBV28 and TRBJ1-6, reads DVKVTQSSRYLVKRTGEKVFLECVQDMDHENMFWYRQDPGLGLRLIYFSYDVKMKEKGDIPEGYSVSREKKERFSLILESASTNQTSMYLCASRRALGSSNSPLHFGNGTRLTVT.

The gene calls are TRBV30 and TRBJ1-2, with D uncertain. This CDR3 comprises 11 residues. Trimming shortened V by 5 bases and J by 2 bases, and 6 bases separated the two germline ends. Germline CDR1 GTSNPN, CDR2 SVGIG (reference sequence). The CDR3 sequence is CAWGKNYGYTF. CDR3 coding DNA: TGTGCCTGGGGGAAAAACTATGGCTACACCTTC.

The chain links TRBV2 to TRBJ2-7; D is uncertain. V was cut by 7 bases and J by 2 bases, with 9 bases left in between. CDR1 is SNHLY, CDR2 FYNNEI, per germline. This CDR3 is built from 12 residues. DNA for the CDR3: TGTGCCAGCAAGTCGGATACCTACGAGCAGTACTTC. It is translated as CASKSDTYEQYF.

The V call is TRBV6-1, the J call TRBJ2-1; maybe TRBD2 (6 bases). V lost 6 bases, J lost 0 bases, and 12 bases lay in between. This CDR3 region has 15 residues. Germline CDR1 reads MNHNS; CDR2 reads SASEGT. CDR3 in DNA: TGTGCCAGCAGCTCCGGAGGGACCTCCTACAATGAGCAGTTCTTC. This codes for CASSSGGTSYNEQFF.

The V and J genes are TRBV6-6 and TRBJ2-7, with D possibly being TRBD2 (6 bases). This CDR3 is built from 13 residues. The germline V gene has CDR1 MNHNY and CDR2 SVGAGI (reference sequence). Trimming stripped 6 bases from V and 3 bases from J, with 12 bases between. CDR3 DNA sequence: TGTGCCAGCAGCGGGGGACGGGGCTACGAGCAGTACTTC. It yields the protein CASSGGRGYEQYF.

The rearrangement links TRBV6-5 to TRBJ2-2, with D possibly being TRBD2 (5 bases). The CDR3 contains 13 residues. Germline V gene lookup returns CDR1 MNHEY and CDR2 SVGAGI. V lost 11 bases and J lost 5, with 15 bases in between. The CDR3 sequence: CASHSGYTGELFF. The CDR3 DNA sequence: TGTGCCTCCCACTCGGGGTATACCGGGGAGCTGTTTTTT.

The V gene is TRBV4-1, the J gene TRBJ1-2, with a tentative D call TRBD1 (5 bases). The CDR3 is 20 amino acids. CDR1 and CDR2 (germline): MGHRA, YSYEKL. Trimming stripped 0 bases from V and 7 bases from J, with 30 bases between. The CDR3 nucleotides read TGCGCCAGCAGCCAAGATCCGGGGCCAGGGATCGTCTCCGCCTTTTTTGGCTACACCTTC. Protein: CASSQDPGPGIVSAFFGYTF.

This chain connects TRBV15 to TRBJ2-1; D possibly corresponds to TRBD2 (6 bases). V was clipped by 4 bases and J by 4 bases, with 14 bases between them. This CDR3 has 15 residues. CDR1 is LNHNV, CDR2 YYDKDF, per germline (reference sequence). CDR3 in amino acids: CATSNSIAVYNEQFF. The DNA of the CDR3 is TGTGCCACCAGCAATTCGATAGCGGTGTACAATGAGCAGTTCTTC. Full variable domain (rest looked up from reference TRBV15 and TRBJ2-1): DAMVIQNPRYQVTQFGKPVTLSCSQTLNHNVMYWYQQKSSQAPKLLFHYYDKDFNNEADTPDNFQSRRPNTSFCFLDIRSPGLGDTAMYLCATSNSIAVYNEQFFGPGTRLTVL.

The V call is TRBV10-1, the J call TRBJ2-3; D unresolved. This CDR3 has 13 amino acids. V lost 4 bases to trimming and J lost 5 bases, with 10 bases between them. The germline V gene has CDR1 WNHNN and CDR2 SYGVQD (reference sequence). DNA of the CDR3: TGCGCCAGCAGTGCCGCGGATAGAGATACGCAGTATTTT. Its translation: CASSAADRDTQYF.

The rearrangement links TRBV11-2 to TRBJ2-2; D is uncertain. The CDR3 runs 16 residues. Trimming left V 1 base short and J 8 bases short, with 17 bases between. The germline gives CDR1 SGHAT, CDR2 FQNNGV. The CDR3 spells CASSLARTSKPGELFF. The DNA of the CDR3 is TGTGCCAGCAGCTTAGCTCGGACCTCGAAACCGGGGGAGCTGTTTTTT. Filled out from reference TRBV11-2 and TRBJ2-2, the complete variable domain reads EAGVAQSPRYKIIEKRQSVAFWCNPISGHATLYWYQQILGQGPKLLIQFQNNGVVDDSQLPKDRFSAERLKGVDSTLKIQPAKLEDSAVYLCASSLARTSKPGELFFGEGSRLTVL.

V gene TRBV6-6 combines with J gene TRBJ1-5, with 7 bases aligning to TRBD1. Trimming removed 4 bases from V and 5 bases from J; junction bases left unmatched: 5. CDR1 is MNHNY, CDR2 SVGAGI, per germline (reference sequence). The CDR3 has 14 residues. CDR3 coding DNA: TGTGCCAGCAGTTCGACAGGGTACTATCAGCCCCAGCATTTT. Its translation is CASSSTGYYQPQHF.

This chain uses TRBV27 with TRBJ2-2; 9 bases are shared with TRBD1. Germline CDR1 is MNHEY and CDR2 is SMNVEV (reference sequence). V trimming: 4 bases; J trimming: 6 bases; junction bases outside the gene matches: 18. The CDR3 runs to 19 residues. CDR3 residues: CASSSVMGRDRASPGELFF. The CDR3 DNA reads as TGTGCCAGCAGTTCCGTAATGGGCCGGGACAGGGCATCCCCCGGGGAGCTGTTTTTT.

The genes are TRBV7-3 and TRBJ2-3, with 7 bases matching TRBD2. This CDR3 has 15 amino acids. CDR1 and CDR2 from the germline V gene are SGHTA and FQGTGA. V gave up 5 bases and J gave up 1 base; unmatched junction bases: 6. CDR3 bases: TGTGCCAGCAGCCCCGGTGGGGGGGGCACAGATACGCAGTATTTT. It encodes CASSPGGGGTDTQYF.

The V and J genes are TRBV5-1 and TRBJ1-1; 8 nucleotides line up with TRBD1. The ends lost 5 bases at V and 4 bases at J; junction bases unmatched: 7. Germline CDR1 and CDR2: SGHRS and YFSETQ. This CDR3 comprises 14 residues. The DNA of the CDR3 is TGCGCCAGCAGAGTCCGACAGGGGATCACTGAAGCTTTCTTT. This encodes CASRVRQGITEAFF. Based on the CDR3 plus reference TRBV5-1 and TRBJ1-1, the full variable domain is KAGVTQTPRYLIKTRGQQVTLSCSPISGHRSVSWYQQTPGQGLQFLFEYFSETQRNKGNFPGRFSGRQFSNSRSEMNVSTLELGDSALYLCASRVRQGITEAFFGQGTRLTVV.

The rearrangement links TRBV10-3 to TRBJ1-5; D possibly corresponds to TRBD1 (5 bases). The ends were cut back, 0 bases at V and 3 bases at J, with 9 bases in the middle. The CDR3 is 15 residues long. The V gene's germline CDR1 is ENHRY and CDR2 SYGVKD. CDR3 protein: CAISESAGYNQPQHF. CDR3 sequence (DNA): TGTGCCATCAGTGAGTCCGCAGGGTACAATCAGCCCCAGCATTTT.

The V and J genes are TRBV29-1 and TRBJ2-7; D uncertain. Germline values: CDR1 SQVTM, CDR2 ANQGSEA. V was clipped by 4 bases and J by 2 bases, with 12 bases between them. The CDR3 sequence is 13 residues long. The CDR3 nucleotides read TGCAGCGTTGTAGGTGTTTTACCCTACGAGCAGTACTTC. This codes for CSVVGVLPYEQYF.